This T cell receptor (beta chain) is from a study of cytomegalovirus exposure and HLA in healthy donors. The PCR used 60 Vbeta and 13 Jbeta primers. Some clones are missing from TCRdb's copy, which holds only in-frame ones; the method was immunoSEQ multiplex PCR. The data show about 130,000 clones, with about 80% seen just once and 0.85% to 1.3% held by the top ten. This receptor was obtained from a human donor in good health. Material for sequencing was PBMCs.

The CDR3 spells CASSQAYRGGTDTQYF. The CDR3 DNA sequence: TGTGCCAGCAGCCAAGCTTATAGAGGAGGCACAGATACGCAGTATTTT. The gene calls are TRBV4-2 and TRBJ2-3; D not resolved. CDR1 LGHNA and CDR2 YNFKEQ come from the germline V gene. The CDR3 is 16 amino acids. Trimming took off 1 base at V and 1 base at J, with 12 bases between the two ends.